The rows below give T cell receptor beta chains drawn from one sample of a study of OX40 agonist ivuxolimab in advanced cancers. Profiling relied on immunoSEQ multiplex PCR, and the TCRdb table lists in-frame clones only, not all of them. The table has 73,000 or so clones, roughly 92% seen once. Material: CD4+ or CD8+ T cells sorted from blood, obtained in a trial of the OX40 agonist ivuxolimab. These receptors were taken from an adult with an advanced solid tumor such as melanoma, head and neck, liver or kidney cancer. Each CDR3 is given with its conserved first and last residue. D genes are given only for firm matches. Where a row states a size, it is once, few, many or the class of an expanded clone; other rows omit it.

D gene,V gene,clone size,CDR3 length,J gene,CDR3 protein,CDR3 DNA
NA,TRBV6-1,NA,13,TRBJ1-1,CASSESRGTEAFF,TGTGCCAGCAGTGAAAGTCGGGGCACTGAAGCTTTCTTT
NA,TRBV6-4,NA,13,TRBJ2-2,CASSRNMAGELFF,TGTGCCAGCAGCCGTAACATGGCCGGGGAGCTGTTTTTT
TRBD2,TRBV19,NA,15,TRBJ2-3,CASSTTAAGADTQYF,TGTGCCAGTAGTACCACCGCGGCGGGGGCAGATACGCAGTATTTT
TRBD1,TRBV6-5,NA,16,TRBJ1-1,CASSYTRTGAYTEAFF,TGTGCCAGCAGTTACACTAGGACAGGGGCATATACTGAAGCTTTCTTT
NA,TRBV7-2,NA,13,TRBJ2-5,CASSLASAQTQYF,TGTGCCAGCAGCTTAGCGTCCGCACAGACCCAGTACTTC
TRBD1,TRBV6-5,NA,16,TRBJ1-1,CASSYSGGPANTEAFF,TGTGCCAGCAGTTACTCAGGGGGCCCGGCGAACACTGAAGCTTTCTTT
NA,TRBV29-1,NA,11,TRBJ2-4,CSATSGIRQYF,TGCAGCGCAACCTCAGGGATTCGGCAGTACTTC
NA,TRBV5-1,NA,14,TRBJ2-1,CASSSRLSYNEQFF,TGCGCCAGCAGCTCTCGACTGTCCTACAATGAGCAGTTCTTC
TRBD2,TRBV19,NA,18,TRBJ2-7,CASRNIGTSGTLVYEQYF,TGTGCCAGTAGGAATATCGGGACTAGCGGGACCCTGGTGTACGAGCAGTACTTC
NA,TRBV7-2,NA,18,TRBJ1-4,CASSLVSRVGQRYEKLFF,TGTGCCAGCAGCTTAGTATCTCGTGTCGGGCAGCGGTATGAAAAACTGTTTTTT
NA,TRBV27,NA,17,TRBJ2-7,CASSLNLGKAMSYEQYF,TGTGCCAGCAGTTTAAATCTCGGAAAAGCAATGTCCTACGAGCAGTACTTC
NA,TRBV14,NA,16,TRBJ1-1,CASSQDFGVLNTEAFF,TGTGCCAGCAGCCAAGATTTCGGGGTACTGAACACTGAAGCTTTCTTT
NA,TRBV14,NA,16,TRBJ2-2,CASSQEMWAGTGELFF,TGTGCCAGCAGCCAAGAGATGTGGGCAGGGACCGGGGAGCTGTTTTTT
NA,TRBV19,NA,17,TRBJ2-5,CASSIWRGPVGQETQYF,TGTGCCAGTAGTATATGGAGGGGGCCCGTGGGACAGGAGACCCAGTACTTC
TRBD1,TRBV18,NA,15,TRBJ1-2,CASSPGTGGRYGYTF,TGTGCCAGCTCGCCCGGGACAGGGGGCCGCTATGGCTACACCTTC
NA,TRBV5-4,NA,17,TRBJ1-2,CASSSGRSGVGVYGYTF,TGTGCCAGCAGCTCTGGTCGGTCTGGGGTAGGGGTATATGGCTACACCTTC
NA,TRBV25-1,NA,14,TRBJ2-1,CASSADRLLNEQFF,TGTGCCAGCAGTGCGGATCGGCTCCTGAATGAGCAGTTCTTC
NA,TRBV5-6,once,13,TRBJ2-6,CASSLTGANVLTF,TGTGCCAGCAGCTTGACTGGGGCCAACGTCCTGACTTTC
TRBD2,TRBV7-2,NA,16,TRBJ2-7,CASSLGLQRDPYEQYF,TGTGCCAGCAGCTTAGGCCTCCAGCGGGACCCCTACGAGCAGTACTTC
NA,TRBV6-6,NA,16,TRBJ2-7,CASSLQFGGGAYEQYF,TGTGCCAGCAGTTTGCAATTTGGGGGTGGAGCCTACGAGCAGTACTTC
TRBD2,TRBV5-1,NA,16,TRBJ2-1,CASSLPTSGRPNEQFF,TGCGCCAGCAGCTTGCCGACTAGCGGGAGGCCCAATGAGCAGTTCTTC
TRBD1,TRBV18,NA,17,TRBJ2-5,CASSPRSGTGGQETQYF,TGTGCCAGCTCACCACGTAGCGGGACAGGGGGCCAAGAGACCCAGTACTTC
NA,TRBV29-1,NA,12,TRBJ2-7,CSGKDEGYEQYF,TGCAGCGGGAAGGACGAAGGATACGAGCAGTACTTC
NA,TRBV5-5,NA,15,TRBJ1-3,CASSFEQLSGNTIYF,TGTGCCAGCAGCTTTGAACAACTCTCTGGAAACACCATATATTTT
NA,TRBV6-5,few,14,TRBJ1-4,CASSYRQGNEKLFF,TGTGCCAGCAGCTATCGGCAGGGGAATGAAAAACTGTTTTTT
TRBD2,TRBV11-3,NA,17,TRBJ2-3,CASRRDGEGRGTDTQYF,TGTGCCAGCAGACGGGATGGGGAGGGCCGGGGCACAGATACGCAGTATTTT
NA,TRBV30,NA,12,TRBJ2-3,CAWLHASDTQYF,TGTGCCTGGTTGCACGCGTCAGATACGCAGTATTTT
NA,TRBV15,NA,12,TRBJ2-7,CATSMQGNEQYF,TGTGCCACCAGCATGCAGGGAAACGAGCAGTACTTC
NA,TRBV15,NA,13,TRBJ1-2,CATSRDRQATYTF,TGTGCCACCAGCAGAGATAGGCAGGCTACCTACACCTTC
NA,TRBV7-2,NA,15,TRBJ2-5,CASSLDLADLETQYF,TGTGCCAGCAGCTTAGACCTAGCAGATTTGGAGACCCAGTACTTC
NA,TRBV19,NA,15,TRBJ1-5,CASSIGTPSNQPQHF,TGTGCCAGTAGTATTGGGACACCCAGCAATCAGCCCCAGCATTTT
NA,TRBV6-6,NA,15,TRBJ2-7,CASSYSPGVGMEQYF,TGTGCCAGCAGTTACTCCCCGGGGGTAGGAATGGAGCAGTACTTC
NA,TRBV10-2,NA,14,TRBJ1-2,CASAWALANYGYTF,TGCGCCAGCGCCTGGGCCTTGGCTAACTATGGCTACACCTTC
NA,TRBV30,NA,13,TRBJ1-1,CAWSVQGNTEAFF,TGTGCCTGGAGTGTACAAGGGAACACTGAAGCTTTCTTT
NA,TRBV19,once,12,TRBJ2-1,CASSGQGGEQFF,TGTGCCAGTAGTGGGCAGGGTGGTGAGCAGTTCTTC
NA,TRBV7-7,NA,15,TRBJ2-2,CASSLGTTNTGELFF,TGTGCCAGCAGCTTAGGGACAACGAACACCGGGGAGCTGTTTTTT
TRBD2,TRBV6-4,NA,15,TRBJ2-3,CASSRTSGSQDTQYF,TGTGCCAGCAGCCGGACTAGCGGGAGTCAAGATACGCAGTATTTT
TRBD2,TRBV19,NA,17,TRBJ2-3,CASSIGGGGGHTDTQYF,TGTGCCAGTAGTATAGGCGGGGGAGGTGGACACACAGATACGCAGTATTTT
NA,TRBV7-2,NA,14,TRBJ1-5,CASSPARVDQPQHF,TGTGCCAGCAGCCCCGCCAGGGTCGACCAGCCCCAGCATTTT
TRBD1,TRBV5-1,few,15,TRBJ1-1,CASSGDRGFYTEAFF,TGCGCCAGCAGCGGGGACAGGGGGTTTTACACTGAAGCTTTCTTT
TRBD1,TRBV28,NA,14,TRBJ2-5,CASSGDRFQETQYF,TGTGCCAGCAGTGGGGACAGGTTCCAAGAGACCCAGTACTTC
NA,TRBV29-1,NA,12,TRBJ2-5,CSVVEGADIQYF,TGCAGCGTTGTGGAGGGGGCGGATATCCAGTACTTC
NA,TRBV4-3,NA,14,TRBJ2-7,CASSQEQGGNEQYF,TGCGCCAGCAGCCAAGAGCAGGGGGGGAACGAGCAGTACTTC
TRBD1,TRBV20-1,NA,11,TRBJ2-5,CSARGQGTQYF,TGCAGTGCTAGAGGACAGGGAACCCAGTACTTC
NA,TRBV7-2,NA,12,TRBJ2-2,CASSFLTGELFF,TGTGCCAGCAGCTTCTTAACCGGGGAGCTGTTTTTT
TRBD1,TRBV18,NA,14,TRBJ1-2,CASSPRTGDYGYTF,TGTGCCAGCTCACCACGAACAGGGGACTATGGCTACACCTTC
NA,TRBV7-2,NA,15,TRBJ2-3,CASSLAGGFTDTQYF,TGTGCCAGCAGCTTAGCGGGAGGCTTCACAGATACGCAGTATTTT
NA,TRBV19,NA,12,TRBJ1-5,CASSDQYQPQHF,TGTGCCAGTAGTGACCAGTATCAGCCCCAGCATTTT
NA,TRBV27,NA,14,TRBJ1-4,CASSFWGGDEKLFF,TGTGCCAGCAGTTTCTGGGGAGGGGATGAAAAACTGTTTTTT
TRBD2,TRBV10-3,once,13,TRBJ2-1,CAISELGEGEQFF,TGTGCCATCAGTGAGCTAGGGGAGGGGGAGCAGTTCTTC
NA,TRBV7-8,NA,17,TRBJ2-6,CASSLAPPLSGANVLTF,TGTGCCAGCAGCTTAGCGCCCCCTCTTTCTGGGGCCAACGTCCTGACTTTC
NA,TRBV19,NA,14,TRBJ1-5,CASSYLGGAQPQHF,TGTGCCAGTAGTTACCTCGGCGGGGCTCAGCCCCAGCATTTT
NA,TRBV19,NA,13,TRBJ2-1,CASSPDGFNEQFF,TGTGCCAGTAGTCCTGACGGTTTCAATGAGCAGTTCTTC
TRBD1,TRBV18,NA,16,TRBJ2-6,CASSPGQGFGANVLTF,TGTGCCAGCTCACCGGGACAGGGCTTTGGGGCCAACGTCCTGACTTTC
NA,TRBV27,NA,14,TRBJ2-2,CASSFSGRAGELFF,TGTGCCAGCAGTTTTTCCGGACGGGCCGGGGAGCTGTTTTTT
TRBD2,TRBV5-4,NA,14,TRBJ2-7,CASSLGGGKNEQYF,TGTGCCAGCAGCTTAGGCGGGGGGAAGAACGAGCAGTACTTC
NA,TRBV6-5,NA,14,TRBJ1-4,CASRSQGINEKLFF,TGTGCCAGCAGATCCCAGGGCATCAATGAAAAACTGTTTTTT